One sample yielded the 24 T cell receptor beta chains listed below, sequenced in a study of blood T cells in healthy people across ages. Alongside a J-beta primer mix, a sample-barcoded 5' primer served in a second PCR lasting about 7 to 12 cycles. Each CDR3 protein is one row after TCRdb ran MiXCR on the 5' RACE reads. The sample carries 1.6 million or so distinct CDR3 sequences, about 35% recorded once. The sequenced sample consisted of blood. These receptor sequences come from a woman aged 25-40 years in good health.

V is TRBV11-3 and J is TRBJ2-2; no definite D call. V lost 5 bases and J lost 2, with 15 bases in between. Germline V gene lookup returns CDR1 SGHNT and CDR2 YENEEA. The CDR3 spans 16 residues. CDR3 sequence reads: CASSPATGINTGELFF. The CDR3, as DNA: TGTGCCAGCAGCCCGGCGACTGGGATAAACACCGGGGAGCTGTTTTTT.

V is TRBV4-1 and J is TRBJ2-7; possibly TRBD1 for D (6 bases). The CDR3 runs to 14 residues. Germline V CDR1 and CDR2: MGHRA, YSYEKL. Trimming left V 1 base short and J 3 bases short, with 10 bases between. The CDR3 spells CASSQVTGFYEQYF. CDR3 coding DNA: TGCGCCAGCAGCCAAGTTACAGGGTTCTACGAGCAGTACTTC.

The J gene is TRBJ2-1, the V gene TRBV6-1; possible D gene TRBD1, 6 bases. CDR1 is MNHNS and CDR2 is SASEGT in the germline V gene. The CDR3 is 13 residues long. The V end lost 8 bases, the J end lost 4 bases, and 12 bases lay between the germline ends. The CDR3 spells CASGADRYNEQFF. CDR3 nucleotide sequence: TGTGCCAGCGGGGCGGACAGATACAATGAGCAGTTCTTC.

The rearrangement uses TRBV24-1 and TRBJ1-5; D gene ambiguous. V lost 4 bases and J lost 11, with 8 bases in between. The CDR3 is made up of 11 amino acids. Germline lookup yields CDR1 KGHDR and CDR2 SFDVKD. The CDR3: CATSDTSTQHF. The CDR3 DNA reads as TGTGCCACCAGTGACACCTCAACCCAGCATTTT.

The CDR3 protein is CASSPPSGIRTGELFF. CDR3 DNA: TGTGCCAGCAGTCCTCCTAGCGGGATCAGGACCGGGGAGCTGTTTTTT. This sequence joins TRBV28 and TRBJ2-2, with 9 bases matching TRBD2. This CDR3 is built from 16 residues. V was clipped by 5 bases and J by 5 bases; unmatched bases: 9. Germline V CDR1 and CDR2: MDHEN, SYDVKM.

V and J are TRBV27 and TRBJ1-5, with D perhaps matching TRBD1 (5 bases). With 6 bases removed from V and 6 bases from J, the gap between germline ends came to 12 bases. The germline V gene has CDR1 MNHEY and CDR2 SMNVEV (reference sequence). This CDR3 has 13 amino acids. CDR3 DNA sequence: TGTGCCAGCAGATCAGGGTTTGGTCAGCCCCAGCATTTT. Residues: CASRSGFGQPQHF.

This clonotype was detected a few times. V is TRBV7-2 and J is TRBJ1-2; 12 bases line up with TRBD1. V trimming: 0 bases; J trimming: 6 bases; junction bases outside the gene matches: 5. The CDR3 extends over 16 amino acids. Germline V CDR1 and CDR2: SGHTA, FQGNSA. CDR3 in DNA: TGTGCCAGCAGCTTAGCCGGGACAGGGGGCAATAATGGCTACACCTTC. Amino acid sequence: CASSLAGTGGNNGYTF.

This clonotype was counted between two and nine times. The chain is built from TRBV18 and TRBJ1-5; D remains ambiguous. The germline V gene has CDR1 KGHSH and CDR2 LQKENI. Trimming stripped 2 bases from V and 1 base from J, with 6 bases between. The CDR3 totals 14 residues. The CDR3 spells CASSPNQSNQPQHF. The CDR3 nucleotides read TGTGCCAGCTCACCAAACCAGAGCAATCAGCCCCAGCATTTT.

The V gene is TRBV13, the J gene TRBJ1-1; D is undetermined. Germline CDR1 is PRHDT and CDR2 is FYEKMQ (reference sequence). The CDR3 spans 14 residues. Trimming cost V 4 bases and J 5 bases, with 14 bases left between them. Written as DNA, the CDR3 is TGTGCCAGCAGCTCCCTGGACGCCCGGACTGAAGCTTTCTTT. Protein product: CASSSLDARTEAFF.

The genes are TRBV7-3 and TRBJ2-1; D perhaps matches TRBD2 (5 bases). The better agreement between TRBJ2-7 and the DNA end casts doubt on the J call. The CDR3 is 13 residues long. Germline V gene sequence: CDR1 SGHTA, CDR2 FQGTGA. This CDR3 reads CASSRGSYNEQYF. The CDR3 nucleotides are TGTGCCAGCAGCCGGGGTTCCTACAATGAGCAGTACTTC.

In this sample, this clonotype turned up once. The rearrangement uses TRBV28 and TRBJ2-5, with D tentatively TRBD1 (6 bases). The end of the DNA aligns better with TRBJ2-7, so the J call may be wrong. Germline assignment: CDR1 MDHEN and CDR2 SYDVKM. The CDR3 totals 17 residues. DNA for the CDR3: TGTGCCAGCAGTTTACGCCCCCGGGGCAGGGGAACGTACGAGCAGTACTTC. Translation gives CASSLRPRGRGTYEQYF.

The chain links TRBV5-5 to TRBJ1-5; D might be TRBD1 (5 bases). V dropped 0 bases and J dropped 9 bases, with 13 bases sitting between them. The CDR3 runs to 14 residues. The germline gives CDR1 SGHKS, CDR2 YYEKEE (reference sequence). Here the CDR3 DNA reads TGTGCCAGCAGCTTGGTAAATGGTGGGGGGCCCCAGCATTTT. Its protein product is CASSLVNGGGPQHF. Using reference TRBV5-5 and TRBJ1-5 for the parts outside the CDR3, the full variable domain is DAGVTQSPTHLIKTRGQQVTLRCSPISGHKSVSWYQQVLGQGPQFIFQYYEKEERGRGNFPDRFSARQFPNYSSELNVNALLLGDSALYLCASSLVNGGGPQHFGDGTRLSIL.

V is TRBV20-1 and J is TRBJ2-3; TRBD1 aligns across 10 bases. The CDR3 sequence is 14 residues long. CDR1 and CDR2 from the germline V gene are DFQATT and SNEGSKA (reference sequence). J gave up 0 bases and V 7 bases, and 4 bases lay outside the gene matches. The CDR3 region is CSGGDRGSTDTQYF. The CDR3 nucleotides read TGCAGTGGGGGGGACAGGGGAAGCACAGATACGCAGTATTTT.

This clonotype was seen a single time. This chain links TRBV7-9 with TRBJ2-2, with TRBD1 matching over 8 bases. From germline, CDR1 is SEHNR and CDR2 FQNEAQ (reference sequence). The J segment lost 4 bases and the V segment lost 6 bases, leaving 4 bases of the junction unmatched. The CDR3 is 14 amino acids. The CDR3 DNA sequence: TGTGCCAGCAGTCGGACAGGGATCACCGGGGAGCTGTTTTTT. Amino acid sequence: CASSRTGITGELFF.

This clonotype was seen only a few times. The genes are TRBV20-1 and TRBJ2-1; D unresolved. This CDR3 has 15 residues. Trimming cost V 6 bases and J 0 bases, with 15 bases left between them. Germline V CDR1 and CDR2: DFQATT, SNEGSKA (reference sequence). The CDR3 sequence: CSALGRRSSYNEQFF. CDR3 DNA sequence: TGCAGTGCCCTGGGTAGGCGATCCTCCTACAATGAGCAGTTCTTC.

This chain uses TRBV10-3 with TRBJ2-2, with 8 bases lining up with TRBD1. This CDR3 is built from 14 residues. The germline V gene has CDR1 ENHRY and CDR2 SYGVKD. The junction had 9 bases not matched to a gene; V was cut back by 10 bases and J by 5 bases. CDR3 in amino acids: CASTDREVTGELFF. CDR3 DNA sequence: TGTGCCAGCACGGACAGGGAGGTGACCGGGGAGCTGTTTTTT.

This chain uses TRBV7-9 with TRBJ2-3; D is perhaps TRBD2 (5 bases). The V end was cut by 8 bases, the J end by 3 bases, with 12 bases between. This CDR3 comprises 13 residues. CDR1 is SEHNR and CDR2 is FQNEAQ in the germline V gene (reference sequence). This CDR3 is CASGREQTDTQYF. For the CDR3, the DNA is TGTGCCAGCGGAAGGGAGCAAACAGATACGCAGTATTTT.

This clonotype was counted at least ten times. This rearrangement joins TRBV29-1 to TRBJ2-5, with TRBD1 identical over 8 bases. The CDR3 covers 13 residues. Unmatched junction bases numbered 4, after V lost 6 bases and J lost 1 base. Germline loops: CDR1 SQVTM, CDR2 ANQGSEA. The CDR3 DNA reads TGCAGCGTCGTACAGGGGGTCCAAGAGACCCAGTACTTC. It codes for CSVVQGVQETQYF.

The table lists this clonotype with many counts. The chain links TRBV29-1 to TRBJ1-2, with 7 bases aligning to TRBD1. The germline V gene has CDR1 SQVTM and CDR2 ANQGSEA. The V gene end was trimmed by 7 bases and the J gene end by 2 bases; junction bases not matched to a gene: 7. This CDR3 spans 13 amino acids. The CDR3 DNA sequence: TGCAGCGCCCGGGACAGCCCGAACTATGGCTACACCTTC. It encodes CSARDSPNYGYTF.

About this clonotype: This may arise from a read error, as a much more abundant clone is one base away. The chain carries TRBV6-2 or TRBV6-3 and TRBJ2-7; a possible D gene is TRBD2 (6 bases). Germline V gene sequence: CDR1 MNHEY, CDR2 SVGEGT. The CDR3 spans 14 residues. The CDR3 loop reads CASSFAGTSYERYF. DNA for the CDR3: TGTGCCAGCAGTTTTGCGGGAACCTCCTACGAGCGGTACTTC.

Written as DNA, the CDR3 is TGTGCCAGCAGTTACCCGGACAGGGGCGGATCCTACGAGCAGTACTTC. Its protein is CASSYPDRGGSYEQYF. The chain couples TRBV6-2 or TRBV6-3 to TRBJ2-7, with TRBD1 matching over 9 bases. This CDR3 comprises 16 residues. V gave up 2 bases and J gave up 1 base; unmatched junction bases: 6. Germline CDR1 reads MNHEY; CDR2 reads SVGEGT.

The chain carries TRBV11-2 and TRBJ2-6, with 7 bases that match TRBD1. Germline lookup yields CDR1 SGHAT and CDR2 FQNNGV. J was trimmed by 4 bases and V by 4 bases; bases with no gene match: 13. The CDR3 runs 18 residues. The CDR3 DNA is TGTGCCAGCAGCTCGCCGCTCGACAGGGCAGAGGGGGCCAACGTCCTGACTTTC. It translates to CASSSPLDRAEGANVLTF. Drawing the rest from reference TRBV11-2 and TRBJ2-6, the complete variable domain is EAGVAQSPRYKIIEKRQSVAFWCNPISGHATLYWYQQILGQGPKLLIQFQNNGVVDDSQLPKDRFSAERLKGVDSTLKIQPAKLEDSAVYLCASSSPLDRAEGANVLTFGAGSRLTVL.

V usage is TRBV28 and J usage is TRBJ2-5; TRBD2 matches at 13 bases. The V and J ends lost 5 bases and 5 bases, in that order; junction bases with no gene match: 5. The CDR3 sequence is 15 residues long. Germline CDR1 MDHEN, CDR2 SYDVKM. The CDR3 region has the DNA TGTGCCAGCAGTGCGACTAGCGGGGGGTGTGAGACCCAGTACTTC. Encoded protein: CASSATSGGCETQYF.

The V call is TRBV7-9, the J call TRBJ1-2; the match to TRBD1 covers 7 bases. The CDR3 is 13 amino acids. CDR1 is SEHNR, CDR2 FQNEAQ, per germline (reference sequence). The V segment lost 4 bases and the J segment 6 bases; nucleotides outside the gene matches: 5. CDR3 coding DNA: TGTGCCAGCAGCTCGGGACAGCGGCATGGCTACACCTTC. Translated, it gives CASSSGQRHGYTF.